This entry is about one TCR beta chain. This sample was taken from a study of shared clonotypes between healthy human individuals. The germline gives CDR1 SGHAT, CDR2 FQNNGV. This CDR3 has 16 amino acids. V gave up 4 bases and J gave up 4 bases; unmatched junction bases: 4. Terminally differentiated effector memory CD45RA+ cells were excluded from the naive CD8 cells, which were CD45RO-negative and positively selected for CCR7. TCRdb's copy holds only in-frame clones and misses some; the assay was immunoSEQ multiplex PCR. The data show around 2,100,000 clones, with about 95% seen just once and 1.2% held by the top ten.

Sequencing was done on a sample of naive CD8+ T cells sorted from blood. The J gene is TRBJ2-1, the V gene TRBV11-2; TRBD2 matches at 13 bases. The TCR was taken from a man aged 18 to 29 in good health. The CDR3: CASSSGGLAGYNEQFF. CDR3 DNA: TGTGCCAGCAGCTCCGGGGGACTAGCGGGGTACAATGAGCAGTTCTTC.